The present T cell receptor beta chain was sequenced within a study of T cell responses to AZD1222 COVID-19 vaccine. Germline CDR1 reads SGDLS; CDR2 reads YYNGEE. CDR3 length equals 16 residues. After removal of 3 bases from V and 5 bases from J, the junction contained 10 bases not matched to a gene. Only in-frame clones appear in the TCRdb table, and some are missing; sequencing was by immunoSEQ multiplex PCR. This sample yields under 95,000 clones, of which 90% are seen a single time; approximately 1.4% belongs to the top ten. The chain carries TRBV9 and TRBJ1-4; 7 bases map to TRBD1. The origin of this receptor is an adult who received the AZD1222 COVID-19 vaccine. The sequencing used peripheral blood, collected 28 days after the second AZD1222 dose. The CDR3, as DNA: TGTGCCAGCAGCGCGGCTACAGGGGCTCGAAATGAAAAACTGTTTTTT. Protein: CASSAATGARNEKLFF. Full variable domain (missing parts from reference TRBV9 and TRBJ1-4): DSGVTQTPKHLITATGQRVTLRCSPRSGDLSVYWYQQSLDQGLQFLIQYYNGEERAKGNILERFSAQQFPDLHSELNLSSLELGDSALYFCASSAATGARNEKLFFGSGTQLSVL.